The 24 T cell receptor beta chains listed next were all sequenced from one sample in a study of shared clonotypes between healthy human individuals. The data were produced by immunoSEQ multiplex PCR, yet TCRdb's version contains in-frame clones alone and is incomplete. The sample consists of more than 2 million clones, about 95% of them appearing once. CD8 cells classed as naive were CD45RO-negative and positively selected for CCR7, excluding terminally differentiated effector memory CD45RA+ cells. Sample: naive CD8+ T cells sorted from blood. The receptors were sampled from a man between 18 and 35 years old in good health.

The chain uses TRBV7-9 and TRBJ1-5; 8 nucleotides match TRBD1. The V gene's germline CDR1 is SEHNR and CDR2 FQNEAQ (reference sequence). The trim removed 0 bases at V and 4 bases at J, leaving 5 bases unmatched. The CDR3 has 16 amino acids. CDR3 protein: CASSLAGQGQNQPQHF. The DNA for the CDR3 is TGTGCCAGCAGCTTAGCCGGACAGGGTCAAAATCAGCCCCAGCATTTT.

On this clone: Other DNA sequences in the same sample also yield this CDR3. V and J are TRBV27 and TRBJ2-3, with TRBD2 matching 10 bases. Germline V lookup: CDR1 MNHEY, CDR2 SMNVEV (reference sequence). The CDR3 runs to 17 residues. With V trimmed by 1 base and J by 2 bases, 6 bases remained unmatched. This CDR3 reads CASSLFRTSGPTDTQYF. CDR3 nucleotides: TGTGCCAGCAGTTTATTCCGGACTAGCGGTCCCACAGATACGCAGTATTTT.

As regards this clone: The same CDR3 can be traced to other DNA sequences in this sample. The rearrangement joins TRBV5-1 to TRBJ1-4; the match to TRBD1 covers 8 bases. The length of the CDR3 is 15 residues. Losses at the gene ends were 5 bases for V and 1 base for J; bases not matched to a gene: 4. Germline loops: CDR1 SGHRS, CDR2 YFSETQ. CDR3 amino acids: CASSYDRGTNEKLFF. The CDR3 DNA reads TGCGCCAGCAGTTACGACAGGGGAACTAATGAAAAACTGTTTTTT.

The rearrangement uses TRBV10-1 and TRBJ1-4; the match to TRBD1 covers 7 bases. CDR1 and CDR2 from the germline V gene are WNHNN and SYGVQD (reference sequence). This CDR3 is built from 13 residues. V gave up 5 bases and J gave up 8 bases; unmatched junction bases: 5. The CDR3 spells CASSITGEEKLFF. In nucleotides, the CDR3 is TGCGCCAGCAGTATTACAGGGGAAGAAAAACTGTTTTTT.

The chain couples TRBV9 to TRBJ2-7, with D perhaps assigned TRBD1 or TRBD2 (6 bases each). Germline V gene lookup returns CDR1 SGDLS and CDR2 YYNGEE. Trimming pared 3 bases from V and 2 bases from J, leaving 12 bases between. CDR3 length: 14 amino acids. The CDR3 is CASSAGGGPYEQYF. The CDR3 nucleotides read TGTGCCAGCAGCGCCGGAGGGGGGCCCTACGAGCAGTACTTC.

CDR3 nucleotide sequence: TGTGCCAGCAGCGGCTCGGACAGGGTGAAGCCCCAGCATTTT. Its protein is CASSGSDRVKPQHF. The chain uses TRBV5-8 and TRBJ1-5; 8 bases fit TRBD1. The trim removed 4 bases at V and 8 bases at J, leaving 8 bases unmatched. The CDR3 runs 14 residues. The germline V gene encodes CDR1 SGHTS and CDR2 YDEGEE.

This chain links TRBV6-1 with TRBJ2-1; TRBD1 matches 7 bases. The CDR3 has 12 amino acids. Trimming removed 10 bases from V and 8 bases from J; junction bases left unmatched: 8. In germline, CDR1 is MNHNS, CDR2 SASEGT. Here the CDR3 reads CATTTGLDEQFF. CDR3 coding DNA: TGTGCCACTACGACAGGGCTCGATGAGCAGTTCTTC.

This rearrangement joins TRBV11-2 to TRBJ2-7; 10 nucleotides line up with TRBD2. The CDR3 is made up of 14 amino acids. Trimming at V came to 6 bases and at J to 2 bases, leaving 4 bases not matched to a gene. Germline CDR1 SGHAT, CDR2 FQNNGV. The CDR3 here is CASSFSGRTYEQYF. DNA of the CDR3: TGTGCCAGCAGTTTTAGCGGGAGGACCTACGAGCAGTACTTC.

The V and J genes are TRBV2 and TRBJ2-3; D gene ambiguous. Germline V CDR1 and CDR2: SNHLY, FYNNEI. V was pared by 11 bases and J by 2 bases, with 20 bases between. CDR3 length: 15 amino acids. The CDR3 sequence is CAAGLSLMSTDTQYF. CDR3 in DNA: TGTGCCGCTGGGCTTAGTCTCATGTCCACAGATACGCAGTATTTT. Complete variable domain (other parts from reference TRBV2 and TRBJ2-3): EPEVTQTPSHQVTQMGQEVILRCVPISNHLYFYWYRQILGQKVEFLVSFYNNEISEKSEIFDDQFSVERPDGSNFTLKIRSTKLEDSAMYFCAAGLSLMSTDTQYFGPGTRLTVL.

CDR3 bases: TGTGCCAGCAGCTTAGGCGGCATACCGGGGACAACTAATGAAAAACTGTTTTTT. This codes for CASSLGGIPGTTNEKLFF. This chain uses TRBV13 with TRBJ1-4, with D hard to call. The CDR3 has 18 amino acids. CDR1 is PRHDT, CDR2 FYEKMQ, per germline (reference sequence). The V and J ends lost 0 bases and 0 bases respectively, with 14 bases between them. Based on the CDR3 plus reference TRBV13 and TRBJ1-4, the full variable domain is AAGVIQSPRHLIKEKRETATLKCYPIPRHDTVYWYQQGPGQDPQFLISFYEKMQSDKGSIPDRFSAQQFSDYHSELNMSSLELGDSALYFCASSLGGIPGTTNEKLFFGSGTQLSVL.

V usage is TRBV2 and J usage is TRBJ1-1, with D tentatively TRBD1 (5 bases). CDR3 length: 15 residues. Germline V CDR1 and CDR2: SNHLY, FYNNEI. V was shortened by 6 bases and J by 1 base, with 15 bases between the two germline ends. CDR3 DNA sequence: TGTGCCAGCAGGCCCGGGGGAGAGGAGAACACTGAAGCTTTCTTT. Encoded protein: CASRPGGEENTEAFF.

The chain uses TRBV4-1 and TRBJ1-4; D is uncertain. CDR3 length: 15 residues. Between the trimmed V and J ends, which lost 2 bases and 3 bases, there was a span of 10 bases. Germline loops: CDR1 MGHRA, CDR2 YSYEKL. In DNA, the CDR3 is TGCGCCAGCAGCCAACCGACAAAAGCTAATGAAAAACTGTTTTTT. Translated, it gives CASSQPTKANEKLFF.

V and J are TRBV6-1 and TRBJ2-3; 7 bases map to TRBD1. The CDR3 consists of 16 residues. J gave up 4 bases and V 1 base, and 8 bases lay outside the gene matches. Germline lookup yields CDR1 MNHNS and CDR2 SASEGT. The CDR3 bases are TGTGCCAGCAGTGAAGAAGACAGGGATATTCCAGATACGCAGTATTTT. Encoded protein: CASSEEDRDIPDTQYF.

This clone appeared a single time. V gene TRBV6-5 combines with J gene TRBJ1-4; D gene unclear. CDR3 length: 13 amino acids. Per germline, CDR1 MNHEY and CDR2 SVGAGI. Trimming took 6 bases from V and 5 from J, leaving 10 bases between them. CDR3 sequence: CASSLGLNEKLFF. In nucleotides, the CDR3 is TGTGCCAGCAGCCTCGGATTAAATGAAAAACTGTTTTTT.

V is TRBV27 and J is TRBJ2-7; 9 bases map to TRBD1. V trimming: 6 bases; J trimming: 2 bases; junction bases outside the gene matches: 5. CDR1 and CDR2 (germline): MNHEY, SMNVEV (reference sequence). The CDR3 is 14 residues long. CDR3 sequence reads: CASSWDRVAYEQYF. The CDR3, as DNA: TGTGCCAGCAGCTGGGACAGGGTGGCCTACGAGCAGTACTTC.

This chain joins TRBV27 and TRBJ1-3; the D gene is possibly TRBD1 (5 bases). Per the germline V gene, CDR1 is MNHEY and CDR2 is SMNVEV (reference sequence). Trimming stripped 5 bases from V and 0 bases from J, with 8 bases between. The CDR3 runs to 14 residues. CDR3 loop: CASSPQDSGNTIYF. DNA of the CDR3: TGTGCCAGCAGTCCACAGGACTCTGGAAACACCATATATTTT.

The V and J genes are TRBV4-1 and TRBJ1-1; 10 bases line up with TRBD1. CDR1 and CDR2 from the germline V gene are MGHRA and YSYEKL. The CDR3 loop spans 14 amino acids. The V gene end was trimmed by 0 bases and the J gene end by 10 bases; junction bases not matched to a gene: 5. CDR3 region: CASSQDWGQGIAFF. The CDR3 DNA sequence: TGCGCCAGCAGCCAAGATTGGGGACAGGGGATAGCTTTCTTT.

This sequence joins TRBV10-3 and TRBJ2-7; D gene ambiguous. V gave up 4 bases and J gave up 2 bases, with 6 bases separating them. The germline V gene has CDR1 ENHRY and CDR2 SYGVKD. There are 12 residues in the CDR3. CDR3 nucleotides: TGTGCCATCAGTGCGCACACCTACGAGCAGTACTTC. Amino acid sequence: CAISAHTYEQYF.

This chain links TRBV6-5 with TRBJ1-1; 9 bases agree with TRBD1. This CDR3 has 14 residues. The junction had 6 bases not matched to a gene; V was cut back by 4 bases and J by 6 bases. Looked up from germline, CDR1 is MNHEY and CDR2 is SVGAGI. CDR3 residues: CASSSTGGAAEAFF. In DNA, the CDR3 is TGTGCCAGCAGTTCTACAGGGGGCGCCGCTGAAGCTTTCTTT.

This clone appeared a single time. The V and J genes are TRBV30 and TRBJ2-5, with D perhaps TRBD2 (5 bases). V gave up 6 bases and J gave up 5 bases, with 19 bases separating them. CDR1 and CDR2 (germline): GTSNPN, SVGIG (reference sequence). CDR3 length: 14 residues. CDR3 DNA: TGTGCCTGCTCACCGACGGGGTTGTGGGAGACCCAGTACTTC. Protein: CACSPTGLWETQYF.

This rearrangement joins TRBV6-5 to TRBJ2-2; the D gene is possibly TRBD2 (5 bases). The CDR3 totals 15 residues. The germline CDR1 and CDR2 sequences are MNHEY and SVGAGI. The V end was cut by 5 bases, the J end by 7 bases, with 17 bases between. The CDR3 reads CASSPILDYGGELFF. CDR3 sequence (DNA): TGTGCCAGCAGTCCTATTCTCGACTACGGCGGGGAGCTGTTTTTT.

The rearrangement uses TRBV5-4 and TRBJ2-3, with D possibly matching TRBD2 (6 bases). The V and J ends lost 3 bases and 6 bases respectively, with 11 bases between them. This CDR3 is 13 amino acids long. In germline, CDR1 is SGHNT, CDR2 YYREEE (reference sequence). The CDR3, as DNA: TGTGCCAGCAGCTGGGGGGACGGGGATACGCAGTATTTT. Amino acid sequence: CASSWGDGDTQYF.

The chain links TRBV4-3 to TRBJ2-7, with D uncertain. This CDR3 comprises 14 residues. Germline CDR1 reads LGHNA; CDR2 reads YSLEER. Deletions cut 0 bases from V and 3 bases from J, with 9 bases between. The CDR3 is CASSQERNYYEQYF. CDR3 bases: TGCGCCAGCAGCCAAGAGAGAAATTACTACGAGCAGTACTTC.

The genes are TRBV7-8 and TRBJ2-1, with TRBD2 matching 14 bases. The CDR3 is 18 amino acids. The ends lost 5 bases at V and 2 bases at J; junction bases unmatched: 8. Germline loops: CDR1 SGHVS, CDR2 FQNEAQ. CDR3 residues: CASSPGLAGGPPYNEQFF. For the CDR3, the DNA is TGTGCCAGCAGCCCAGGACTAGCGGGGGGCCCTCCCTACAATGAGCAGTTCTTC.